This T cell receptor beta chain was sequenced during a study of T cell responses to AZD1222 COVID-19 vaccine. CDR1 and CDR2 (germline): SGDLS, YYNGEE. This CDR3 contains 15 residues. V was pared by 3 bases and J by 4 bases, with 11 bases between. Measured with immunoSEQ multiplex PCR; TCRdb has only the in-frame clones, and not every one. The table includes fewer than 200,000 clones, just under 90% detected once. This TCR came from an adult in good health. The source was peripheral blood, collected on day 0 of AZD1222 vaccination. V is TRBV9 and J is TRBJ1-6; D is uncertain. The CDR3 reads CASSEAVLYNSPLHF. In nucleotides, the CDR3 is TGTGCCAGCAGCGAGGCAGTACTGTATAATTCACCCCTCCACTTT.